This TCR beta chain was captured by sequencing in a study of cytomegalovirus exposure and HLA in healthy donors. Germline CDR1 LGHNT, CDR2 FRNRAP. The CDR3 runs 13 residues. The V end was cut by 3 bases, the J end by 8 bases, with 11 bases between. PCR employed 60 Vbeta and 13 Jbeta primers. Sequenced by immunoSEQ multiplex PCR; TCRdb stores in-frame clones only, minus some. The table shows around 50,000 clones, with less than 75% occurring only once. The sequenced sample consisted of PBMCs. The sequence derives from a man younger than 40 in good health and CMV-seronegative. The chain employs TRBV12-5 and TRBJ2-1; TRBD2 might be the D (6 bases). CDR3 DNA sequence: TGTGCTAGTGGTTTAGTCGGGGGACATGAGCAGTTCTTC. It yields the protein CASGLVGGHEQFF.